These T cell receptor beta chains were read from a single sample in a study of T cell repertoires in cytomegalovirus infection. TCRdb re-derived calls from the reads in MiXCR, one entry per CDR3 protein. The repertoire includes hundreds of thousands of distinct CDR3 sequences, approximately 30% of them detected once, and about an eighth sits in the top ten. These receptors have no known antigen. This specimen was cultured CD8+ T cells from PBMCs, taken from culture after CMV antigen stimulation. The source of these receptors is a human donor in good health (CMV status not recorded). Some clones in this sample may be carry-over from other donors' samples. Each CDR3 is given with its conserved first and last residue. Fields, in order: D gene, CDR3 length, V gene, clone size, J gene, CDR3 DNA, CDR3 protein. The D gene is left open where the match is weak. A clone size is listed for some rows: how often the clone was seen (once, few, many), or a class if it is expanded.

d_call: TRBD1; cdr3_length: 17; v_call: TRBV6-5; clone_size: .; j_call: TRBJ1-6; cdr3_nt: TGTGCCAGCAGCCTAAACAGGGGTGCTATTCCAAATTCACCCCTCCACTTT; cdr3_aa: CASSLNRGAIPNSPLHF
d_call: TRBD2; cdr3_length: 16; v_call: TRBV7-3; clone_size: .; j_call: TRBJ2-2; cdr3_nt: TGTGCCAGCAGCCCTAAGGCTAGCGGGGGGATCGGGGAGCTGTTTTTT; cdr3_aa: CASSPKASGGIGELFF
d_call: .; cdr3_length: 14; v_call: TRBV6-1; clone_size: .; j_call: TRBJ1-2; cdr3_nt: TGTGCCAGCACCCCCCGGCGCCAGGGACATGGCTACACCTTC; cdr3_aa: CASTPRRQGHGYTF
d_call: .; cdr3_length: 15; v_call: TRBV6-6; clone_size: few; j_call: TRBJ2-2; cdr3_nt: TGTGCCAGCAGTTACTCGTCCCAAGGGACCGGGGAGCTGTTTTTT; cdr3_aa: CASSYSSQGTGELFF
d_call: TRBD1; cdr3_length: 17; v_call: TRBV27; clone_size: .; j_call: TRBJ1-5; cdr3_nt: TGTGCCAGCAGAAAGACAGGGGGATTGTTGGACAATCAGCCCCAGCATTTT; cdr3_aa: CASRKTGGLLDNQPQHF
d_call: TRBD1; cdr3_length: 15; v_call: TRBV19; clone_size: .; j_call: TRBJ1-5; cdr3_nt: TGTGCCAGTAGACGGACAGGGGGCAACAATCAGCCCCAGCATTTT; cdr3_aa: CASRRTGGNNQPQHF
d_call: TRBD2; cdr3_length: 18; v_call: TRBV7-2; clone_size: many; j_call: TRBJ2-2; cdr3_nt: TGTGCCAGCAGCCTCAACTCCCAACTAGCGGCGAACACCGGGGAGCTGTTTTTT; cdr3_aa: CASSLNSQLAANTGELFF
d_call: TRBD1; cdr3_length: 12; v_call: TRBV7-6; clone_size: many; j_call: TRBJ2-1; cdr3_nt: TGTGCCAGCAGCCCGACAGGGTCGGAGCAGTTCTTC; cdr3_aa: CASSPTGSEQFF
d_call: .; cdr3_length: 16; v_call: TRBV5-4; clone_size: .; j_call: TRBJ2-2; cdr3_nt: TGTGCCAGCAGCTTCGACGGGACAACGAACACCGGGGAGCTGTTTTTT; cdr3_aa: CASSFDGTTNTGELFF
d_call: .; cdr3_length: 18; v_call: TRBV14; clone_size: few; j_call: TRBJ2-6; cdr3_nt: TGTGCCAGCAGCCAAGAAGCAGGGGCTATCTCTGGGGCCAACGTCCTGACTTTC; cdr3_aa: CASSQEAGAISGANVLTF
d_call: .; cdr3_length: 15; v_call: TRBV7-4; clone_size: .; j_call: TRBJ1-2; cdr3_nt: TGTGCCAGCAGCTTATTAGTTGGGGCCAACTATGGCTACACCTTC; cdr3_aa: CASSLLVGANYGYTF
d_call: .; cdr3_length: 15; v_call: TRBV7-6; clone_size: .; j_call: TRBJ1-1; cdr3_nt: TGTGCCAGCAGTACCGCAGGGCATGAAAGGACTGAAGCTTTCTTT; cdr3_aa: CASSTAGHERTEAFF
d_call: TRBD2; cdr3_length: 14; v_call: TRBV20-1; clone_size: .; j_call: TRBJ2-1; cdr3_nt: TGCAGTGCTTCCGGACTAGCCGGAAACAATGAGCAGTTCTTC; cdr3_aa: CSASGLAGNNEQFF
d_call: .; cdr3_length: 12; v_call: TRBV7-2; clone_size: .; j_call: TRBJ1-2; cdr3_nt: TGTGTCAGCAGCCCCCCCCCCTATGGCTACACCTTC; cdr3_aa: CVSSPPPYGYTF
d_call: .; cdr3_length: 16; v_call: TRBV7-8; clone_size: many; j_call: TRBJ2-3; cdr3_nt: TGTGCCAGCAGCTCAATCCGGGACCAAAAGACAGATACGCAGTATTTT; cdr3_aa: CASSSIRDQKTDTQYF
d_call: TRBD1; cdr3_length: 14; v_call: TRBV27; clone_size: .; j_call: TRBJ1-2; cdr3_nt: TGTGCCAGCAGCCCCGGGACAGGGATAGGTGGCTACACCTTC; cdr3_aa: CASSPGTGIGGYTF
d_call: .; cdr3_length: 18; v_call: TRBV25-1; clone_size: few; j_call: TRBJ1-2; cdr3_nt: TGTGCCAGCAGTGAATATTACGACAGGTCGGGAATCCCCTATGGCTACACCTTC; cdr3_aa: CASSEYYDRSGIPYGYTF
d_call: .; cdr3_length: 14; v_call: TRBV27; clone_size: .; j_call: TRBJ1-5; cdr3_nt: TGTGCCAGCTCCCTATCGGGCACTTATCAGCCCCAGCATTTT; cdr3_aa: CASSLSGTYQPQHF
d_call: .; cdr3_length: 15; v_call: TRBV6-5; clone_size: .; j_call: TRBJ2-2; cdr3_nt: TGTGCCAGCAGTTGGGACCGACCGAACACCGGGGAGCTGTTTTTT; cdr3_aa: CASSWDRPNTGELFF
d_call: .; cdr3_length: 15; v_call: TRBV7-9; clone_size: .; j_call: TRBJ2-3; cdr3_nt: TGTGCCAGCAGCCTGGGGAACCTGATCACAGATACGCAGTATTTT; cdr3_aa: CASSLGNLITDTQYF
d_call: TRBD2; cdr3_length: 14; v_call: TRBV11-1; clone_size: many; j_call: TRBJ2-3; cdr3_nt: TGTGCCAGTAGCGGGGGGGCCGTGGCAGATACGCAGTATTTT; cdr3_aa: CASSGGAVADTQYF
d_call: TRBD2; cdr3_length: 19; v_call: TRBV12-3/TRBV12-4; clone_size: few; j_call: TRBJ2-3; cdr3_nt: TGTGCCAGCAGTTTAGCGCAACGACTAGCGGGGGGGCCTACAGATACGCAGTATTTT; cdr3_aa: CASSLAQRLAGGPTDTQYF
d_call: .; cdr3_length: 12; v_call: TRBV7-6; clone_size: many; j_call: TRBJ2-5; cdr3_nt: TGTGCCAGCAGCGTGGACCAAGAGACCCAGTACTTC; cdr3_aa: CASSVDQETQYF
d_call: TRBD1; cdr3_length: 15; v_call: TRBV19; clone_size: few; j_call: TRBJ2-1; cdr3_nt: TGTGCCAGTACCCAGGGGACAGGGGGCCGGGATGAGCAGTTCTTC; cdr3_aa: CASTQGTGGRDEQFF
d_call: .; cdr3_length: 15; v_call: TRBV7-8; clone_size: many; j_call: TRBJ1-5; cdr3_nt: TGTGCCAGCAGCGAAGCGAAAGGAGGCAATCAGCCCCAGCATTTT; cdr3_aa: CASSEAKGGNQPQHF
d_call: .; cdr3_length: 14; v_call: TRBV12-3/TRBV12-4; clone_size: few; j_call: TRBJ1-1; cdr3_nt: TGTGCCAGCAGCCAACAGGGTTGGGACACTGAAGCTTTCTTT; cdr3_aa: CASSQQGWDTEAFF
d_call: .; cdr3_length: 13; v_call: TRBV12-3/TRBV12-4; clone_size: few; j_call: TRBJ2-7; cdr3_nt: TGTGCCAGCAGTTTAGTCGACTGGATGGAGCAGTACTTC; cdr3_aa: CASSLVDWMEQYF
d_call: .; cdr3_length: 16; v_call: TRBV4-1; clone_size: .; j_call: TRBJ1-1; cdr3_nt: TGCGCCAGCAGCCAAGAATGGGGGCAGTTGGACACTGAAGCTTTCTTT; cdr3_aa: CASSQEWGQLDTEAFF
d_call: .; cdr3_length: 13; v_call: TRBV6-5; clone_size: few; j_call: TRBJ1-1; cdr3_nt: TGTGCCAGCAGCGTCAGTATGAACACTGAAGCTTTCTTT; cdr3_aa: CASSVSMNTEAFF